Listed here are 4 T cell receptor beta chains from one sample, sequenced in a study of T cell responses to AZD1222 COVID-19 vaccine. Assay: immunoSEQ multiplex PCR; the TCRdb copy retains only in-frame clones and omits some. The sample has about 94,000 clones, 70% to 90% seen once. The specimen comprised peripheral blood, sampled on day 0 of AZD1222 vaccination. The receptor source for this set is an adult in good health.

The chain uses TRBV2 and TRBJ1-5, with D unresolved. Germline V lookup: CDR1 SNHLY, CDR2 FYNNEI. The CDR3 contains 13 residues. Trimming shortened V by 4 bases and J by 4 bases, and 8 bases separated the two germline ends. CDR3 amino acids: CASSVTVNQPQHF. DNA for the CDR3: TGTGCCAGCAGTGTAACAGTTAATCAGCCCCAGCATTTT.

The chain couples TRBV5-5 to TRBJ2-3; 10 bases fit TRBD1. In germline, CDR1 is SGHKS, CDR2 YYEKEE (reference sequence). After removal of 4 bases from V and 6 bases from J, the junction contained 8 bases not matched to a gene. CDR3 length: 15 amino acids. The CDR3 region has the DNA TGTGCCAGCAGCATCCAGGACAGGGGGAGGGATACGCAGTATTTT. Translating gives CASSIQDRGRDTQYF.

V gene TRBV9 combines with J gene TRBJ2-3, with D uncertain. The germline gives CDR1 SGDLS, CDR2 YYNGEE. CDR3 length: 15 residues. V dropped 3 bases and J dropped 2 bases, with 13 bases sitting between them. The CDR3 region has the DNA TGTGCCAGCAGCGCCCAAAACCTTGCCACAGATACGCAGTATTTT. Protein: CASSAQNLATDTQYF.

Only one count was recorded for this clone. This chain joins TRBV4-1 and TRBJ2-2; 7 bases are shared with TRBD2. Germline lookup yields CDR1 MGHRA and CDR2 YSYEKL. The CDR3 contains 20 residues. Trimming at V came to 2 bases and at J to 0 bases, leaving 15 bases not matched to a gene. Here the CDR3 reads CASSQSSSPSGLANTGELFF. The CDR3 DNA sequence: TGCGCCAGCAGCCAATCCTCAAGCCCTAGCGGACTAGCGAACACCGGGGAGCTGTTTTTT.